A selection of T cell receptor beta chains follows, all from one sample in a study of CD8+CD57+ T cells in acquired aplastic anemia. TCRdb re-called the reads through MiXCR, storing one row per CDR3 protein. This sample has some 150,000 distinct CDR3 sequences, with around 41% found just once. Sequencing used sorted CD4+, CD8+, or CD8+CD57+ T cells (not recorded which) from PBMCs. These receptors originate from a human donor in good health, serving as a control. Each CDR3 is given with its conserved first and last residue. Expanded clones are given a class, and other clones once, few, many or no size at all.

clone_size v_call cdr3_length cdr3_aa
- TRBV10-3 14 CASSATDRDNEQYF
- TRBV9 16 CASSLQGGYYNSPLHF
- TRBV24-1 16 CATSDLGVADDNEQFF
- TRBV20-1 14 CSARVGTSVNEQFF
many TRBV5-1 15 CASSLGTVATDTQYF
many TRBV20-1 15 CSARGSRGVGTEAFF
- TRBV7-8 15 CASSLAGQGAHIQYF
- TRBV2 13 CANGAQGMGEAFF
many TRBV7-9 14 CASSTSSSQETQYF
few TRBV5-1 19 CASSLLPGLAGVNTGELFF
many TRBV2 13 CASSKSQGNIQYF
- TRBV7-8 12 CASTLAVDTQYF
- TRBV20-1 13 CSVRGTEPSEAFF
many TRBV24-1 14 CATRTAANTGELFF
- TRBV20-1 14 CSARLPGPPYEQYF
- TRBV27 17 CASSLSGQRHYFYGYTF
- TRBV10-1 15 CASSESAGWGNEQFF
few TRBV3-1 15 CASSQVNSRTYEQYF
- TRBV29-1 15 CSVAAGAARYTEAFF
many TRBV20-1 13 CSAQRDRGYEQYF
- TRBV15 15 CATSREGTLIYEQYF
- TRBV6-5 14 CASSFSITSGEQYF
many TRBV30 13 CACSGAPDEKLFF
many TRBV19 14 CASSIRDRGSEAFF
few TRBV6-1 17 CASSRTGQGSSYNEQSF
many TRBV5-1 16 CASSLGQAIRNTEAFF
- TRBV6-1 16 CASTQKRTRSYNEQFF
many TRBV9 14 CASSSGPNTDTQYF
many TRBV7-6 12 CASSLVGAEQYF
many TRBV5-1 15 CASSLGQRGDTEAFF
- TRBV19 12 CASSMGGGHYTF
many TRBV13 19 CASRPGTSGRRIIADTQYF
many TRBV19 13 CASRDRGHQPQHF
many TRBV4-1 14 CASSPVISNQPQHF
- TRBV15 13 CATSRDAGAEAFF
many TRBV19 15 CASSIARGGLETQYF
- TRBV27 14 CASSRQGEGEKLFF
- TRBV25-1 15 CASSPDRSSYNEQFF
many TRBV2 14 CASVSPGQGFGYTF
- TRBV2 13 CASMLGGSTEAFF
many TRBV11-2 15 CASSPPGGLNTEAFF
few TRBV2 14 CASSGATAGLEQYF
- TRBV28 13 CASNPASTYGYTF
few TRBV6-1 16 CASSVSGATNTGELFF
many TRBV7-6 15 CASSHGLAFSNEQFF
- TRBV10-2 17 CASSETSGQGAGSPLHF
few TRBV7-8 16 CASSLGGTHIGTEAFF
many TRBV19 12 CASSSETDTQYF